This is a list of T cell receptor beta chains from one sample in a study of regulatory T cells in long-lasting Graves disease. Each CDR3 protein is one row after TCRdb ran MiXCR on the multiplex PCR reads. Of 600,000 to 850,000 distinct CDR3 sequences in the sample, roughly 30% were seen once. The specimen comprised peripheral blood mononuclear cells (PBMCs), sampled when the disease was refractory, from a patient treated with antithyroid drugs. Every receptor here comes from a female donor with Graves disease. The CDR3 runs from the conserved cysteine through the conserved F or W. D genes are given only for firm matches. A clone size is listed for some rows: how often the clone was seen (once, few, many), or a class if it is expanded.

v_gene	abundance	j_gene	d_gene	CDR3aa	CDR3nt
TRBV6-2/TRBV6-3	NA	TRBJ2-1	NA	CASSEGVGAYNEQFF	TGTGCCAGCAGTGAAGGGGTGGGAGCCTACAATGAGCAGTTCTTC
TRBV11-2	few	TRBJ2-7	NA	CASSFSNGEQYF	TGTGCCAGCAGCTTTTCGAATGGCGAGCAGTACTTC
TRBV9	NA	TRBJ1-1	NA	CASSPSEGYRTEAFF	TGTGCCAGCAGCCCCAGCGAGGGATATCGAACTGAAGCTTTCTTT
TRBV6-1	few	TRBJ2-5	TRBD2	CASSEGTRGTQETQYF	TGTGCCAGCAGTGAAGGGACTAGGGGAACCCAAGAGACCCAGTACTTC
TRBV12-5	few	TRBJ2-7	TRBD2	CASGLVTRTSVREGSYEQYF	TGTGCTAGTGGTTTGGTAACTAGAACTAGCGTACGGGAGGGATCCTACGAGCAGTACTTC
TRBV7-9	NA	TRBJ1-4	TRBD1	CASSFTRAGGDEKLFF	TGTGCCAGCAGCTTCACGCGCGCAGGGGGCGATGAAAAACTGTTTTTT
TRBV7-9	few	TRBJ1-1	NA	CASSFPEAEAFF	TGTGCCAGCAGCTTTCCCGAGGCTGAAGCTTTCTTT
TRBV7-9	NA	TRBJ1-2	TRBD1	CASSPRTGLSGYTF	TGTGCCAGCAGCCCGAGGACAGGGCTAAGTGGCTACACCTTC
TRBV29-1	NA	TRBJ1-1	NA	CSATGTRSTEAFF	TGCAGCGCCACCGGGACACGGTCCACTGAAGCTTTCTTT
TRBV7-2	NA	TRBJ2-2	NA	CASSLESYGTGELFF	TGTGCCAGCAGCTTAGAATCATACGGCACCGGGGAGCTGTTTTTT
TRBV11-2	many	TRBJ2-5	NA	CASSLMDYGETQYF	TGTGCCAGCAGCTTAATGGATTACGGAGAGACCCAGTACTTC
TRBV15	few	TRBJ2-7	TRBD2	CATSTGTSGRYEQYF	TGTGCCACCAGCACCGGGACTAGCGGGAGATACGAGCAGTACTTC
TRBV19	NA	TRBJ1-2	NA	CASYDGALYGYTF	TGTGCCAGTTACGACGGGGCCCTCTATGGCTACACCTTC